This T cell receptor (beta chain) was documented in a study of blood T cell repertoires in COVID-19 (dated by TCRdb to 2020 to 2021). Broadly, across the study: The collaborator samples originated in the United States, Italy and Spain and spanned the acute and convalescent phases of COVID-19. The material from the prospective study consisted of cDNA or gDNA derived from T cells, B-cell-depleted T cells, or PBMCs. Subjects who had been exposed to COVID-19, were actively infected with it, or had recovered from it provided the deeply sampled blood TCRbeta repertoires that made up the dataset. A freely available public database, intended as a resource for researchers studying the immune response to SARS-CoV-2, is where the repertoires were released. Samples were obtained from the ongoing ImmuneRACE study (first 160 participants) and from over 1,000 subjects provided by 6 global collaborators. Sample metadata almost always included a de-identified subject ID, COVID-19 status, age in years and sex. Where HLA class I and class II types were available, the types were taken from metadata supplied by the sample provider, not from assay-based typing.

The collaborating institutions used their own protocols to collect whole blood in K2EDTA tubes. For TCRbeta analysis, collaborators shipped samples as frozen whole blood, isolated PBMCs, or DNA extracted from either of those sample types. About this clone itself: Its antigen target is currently unknown. No much larger clone exists at a distance of one base, and base qualities are not known.

On the study overall, not on this receptor specifically: The amount of clinical and demographic metadata varied by source and participant and was provided uncurated.

TCRbeta CDR3 regions were amplified from genomic DNA by means of the immunoSEQ Assay, a bias-controlled multiplex PCR. As for the authors' bioinformatics: The number of nucleated cells in each sample was estimated by amplification of reference gene primers within the assay. To quantify the absolute abundance of each unique TCRbeta CDR3 rearrangement, sequence reads were collapsed and filtered. Productive Simpson clonality was computed per sample as the square root of Simpson's diversity index over productive rearrangements. Sourced from immuneACCESS, this table was stored by TCRdb with only in-frame sequences that have V and J called. A share of the clones is absent; for the studies checked, an unresolved V gene accounts for under half, and the remainder has no known explanation. The V and J calls and clone size were taken over from that table, and D and trimming were inferred from the DNA. The sample table holds 200,000 to 250,000 clones, of which 84% were seen once. Jointly, the top ten make up roughly 8.7% of the sample.

Reading from cysteine to phenylalanine, the CDR3 counts 17 amino acids. The read is trimmed to its CDR3 DNA, 51 bases read in frame from base 1. Trimmed from V: 8 bases; trimmed from J: 4 bases; junction bases lacking a gene match: 14. Looking up the germline V gene (reference sequence) yields CDR1 SEHNR and CDR2 FQNEAQ. Sequenced material: peripheral blood. This receptor was taken from a man over 45 with active or convalescent COVID-19. Recombination connected TRBV7-9 to TRBJ2-2, with 9 middle bases fitting TRBD1. CDR3 region: CASRDRAIAGATGELFF. The nucleotide sequence reads TGTGCCAGCCGGGACAGGGCTATCGCGGGGGCCACCGGGGAGCTGTTTTTT.